These 25 T cell receptor beta chains were all obtained from the same sample, sequenced in a study of blood T cell repertoires in COVID-19 (dated by TCRdb to 2019 to 2021). Library creation used the immunoSEQ multiplex PCR assay. The table was pulled from immuneACCESS by TCRdb, which kept in-frame rearrangements only. Such tables lose some clones; where checked, under half of the loss comes from unresolved V genes, and the rest has no known cause. The sample includes some 250,000 clones, with roughly nine tenths observed a single time. About 5.9% of the sample goes to the ten largest clones. Material: peripheral blood. Source of these receptors: a man aged 55 to 70 with acute or convalescent COVID-19.

V usage is TRBV3-1 (or the pseudogene TRBV3-2) and J usage is TRBJ2-1; 8 nucleotides line up with TRBD2. The CDR3 consists of 16 residues. The V segment lost 1 base and the J segment 9 bases; nucleotides outside the gene matches: 11. Germline-derived CDR1 and CDR2 are LGHDT and YNNKEL (reference sequence). CDR3 DNA sequence: TGTGCCAGCAGCCAAGCTCACGGGACTAGTATTATTGAGCAGTTCTTC. It is translated as CASSQAHGTSIIEQFF.

The chain joins TRBV6-1 to TRBJ1-6; 8 bases fit TRBD1. Unmatched junction bases numbered 3, after V lost 2 bases and J lost 6 bases. Germline V gene data show CDR1 as MNHNS and CDR2 as SASEGT. The CDR3 contains 15 residues. CDR3 in DNA: TGTGCCAGCAGTGAAAATACAGGGGGTAATTCACCCCTCCACTTT. Amino acid sequence: CASSENTGGNSPLHF.

The J gene is TRBJ2-7, the V gene TRBV12-3 or TRBV12-4; 7 bases line up with TRBD1. The CDR3 has 13 amino acids. V was pared by 6 bases and J by 3 bases, with 5 bases of the junction left unmatched. The CDR3 sequence is CASRPQGIYEQYF. The CDR3 nucleotides read TGTGCCAGCAGACCACAGGGGATCTACGAGCAGTACTTC.

This clone was seen only once. The gene calls are TRBV7-9 and TRBJ2-7; 7 positions agree with TRBD1. From germline, CDR1 is SEHNR and CDR2 FQNEAQ (reference sequence). The CDR3 sequence is 14 residues long. Trimming took 5 bases from V and 2 from J; bases not matched to a gene: 6. CDR3 DNA sequence: TGTGCCAGCAGCCATAGGGACAGTCCCTACGAGCAGTACTTC. Protein product: CASSHRDSPYEQYF.

The V gene is TRBV4-3, the J gene TRBJ1-2; D is undetermined. The CDR3 is made up of 14 amino acids. With 0 bases removed from V and 2 bases from J, the gap between germline ends came to 7 bases. Germline V gives CDR1 LGHNA, CDR2 YSLEER. CDR3 in DNA: TGCGCCAGCAGCCAAGATAGAGGGAACTATGGCTACACCTTC. Translating gives CASSQDRGNYGYTF.

The chain's CDR3 is CASRLGRISTNEKLFF. The CDR3 nucleotides read TGTGCCAGCAGACTAGGACGGATATCAACTAATGAAAAACTGTTTTTT. The rearrangement links TRBV5-5 to TRBJ1-4; D is unresolved. This CDR3 region has 16 residues. Looked up from germline, CDR1 is SGHKS and CDR2 is YYEKEE (reference sequence). V shed 5 bases and J shed 0 bases, with 14 bases lying between them.

The rearrangement joins TRBV6-6 to TRBJ1-2; 10 positions agree with TRBD1. V lost 3 bases, J lost 7 bases, and 5 bases stayed unmatched. This CDR3 region has 14 residues. Germline V gene lookup returns CDR1 MNHNY and CDR2 SVGAGI (reference sequence). CDR3 amino acids: CASSYSGQGTGYTF. As DNA, the CDR3 is TGTGCCAGCAGTTATTCGGGACAGGGGACTGGCTACACCTTC.

This sequence joins TRBV29-1 and TRBJ1-1, with D perhaps TRBD1 (6 bases). Germline V lookup: CDR1 SQVTM, CDR2 ANQGSEA. CDR3 length: 15 residues. V was pared by 7 bases and J by 3 bases, with 21 bases between. The DNA for the CDR3 is TGCAGCGCTGCCGGACGGGACACCTATGACACTGAAGCTTTCTTT. It encodes CSAAGRDTYDTEAFF.

This chain links TRBV5-6 with TRBJ1-5, with D uncertain. Between the trimmed V and J ends, which lost 3 bases and 4 bases, there was a span of 14 bases. This CDR3 has 15 amino acids. Germline V gene sequence: CDR1 SGHDT, CDR2 YYEEEE. The CDR3 nucleotides are TGTGCCAGCAGCTCAACGGAGGGCGGTAATCAGCCCCAGCATTTT. It specifies CASSSTEGGNQPQHF. The full variable domain, rest sourced from reference TRBV5-6 and TRBJ1-5, is DAGVTQSPTHLIKTRGQQVTLRCSPKSGHDTVSWYQQALGQGPQFIFQYYEEEERQRGNFPDRFSGHQFPNYSSELNVNALLLGDSALYLCASSSTEGGNQPQHFGDGTRLSIL.

The chain links TRBV7-6 to TRBJ1-6; no reliable D call. The CDR3 is 18 residues long. Per the germline V gene, CDR1 is SGHVS and CDR2 is FNYEAQ. Trimming took 0 bases from V and 0 from J, leaving 12 bases between them. CDR3 sequence: CASSLAGPGISYNSPLHF. The DNA for the CDR3 is TGTGCCAGCAGCTTAGCTGGGCCAGGAATCTCCTATAATTCACCCCTCCACTTT.

The rearrangement uses TRBV19 and TRBJ2-7; 12 bases align to TRBD2. The CDR3 spans 15 residues. Losses at the gene ends were 4 bases for V and 5 bases for J; bases not matched to a gene: 6. Germline V gene sequence: CDR1 LNHDA, CDR2 SQIVND (reference sequence). CDR3 amino acids: CASSSPTSGSDEQYF. CDR3 DNA: TGTGCCAGTAGTAGCCCGACTAGCGGGAGTGACGAGCAGTACTTC.

This chain connects TRBV2 to TRBJ2-5; the D gene is possibly TRBD1 (5 bases). The germline V gene has CDR1 SNHLY and CDR2 FYNNEI. The CDR3 covers 13 residues. The germline V and J ends were trimmed by 11 bases and 1 base, with 14 bases remaining between them. CDR3 protein: CAVPFDSQETQYF. The CDR3, as DNA: TGTGCCGTCCCTTTTGACAGCCAAGAGACCCAGTACTTC.

This rearrangement joins TRBV27 to TRBJ2-1, with TRBD1 as a possible D gene (6 bases). The germline V gene encodes CDR1 MNHEY and CDR2 SMNVEV (reference sequence). This CDR3 is 15 amino acids long. V dropped 5 bases and J dropped 6 bases, with 17 bases sitting between them. This CDR3 is CASSLRARTANEQFF. The DNA of the CDR3 is TGTGCCAGCAGTCTCCGAGCCCGGACAGCCAATGAGCAGTTCTTC.

The V gene is TRBV4-2, the J gene TRBJ2-2, with TRBD2 identical over 7 bases. This CDR3 region has 15 residues. V lost 4 bases to trimming and J lost 1 base; unmatched junction nucleotides: 3. The germline CDR1 and CDR2 sequences are LGHNA and YNFKEQ. The CDR3 is CASSPQRENTGELFF. CDR3 bases: TGTGCCAGCAGCCCCCAGCGGGAGAACACCGGGGAGCTGTTTTTT.

This clone was counted a single time. This chain joins TRBV5-4 and TRBJ1-2; 8 nucleotides align to TRBD1. The CDR3 is 14 residues long. Germline V CDR1 and CDR2: SGHNT, YYREEE (reference sequence). V dropped 6 bases and J dropped 8; count of bases not matched to a gene: 12. The CDR3 sequence is CASTLRDRPNGYTF. CDR3 nucleotides: TGTGCCAGCACTCTTAGGGACAGGCCTAACGGCTACACCTTC.

The chain links TRBV6-5 to TRBJ1-1; 12 bases are shared with TRBD1. J was trimmed by 6 bases and V by 7 bases; bases with no gene match: 9. Germline values: CDR1 MNHEY, CDR2 SVGAGI. The CDR3 contains 15 residues. CDR3 protein: CASKQPGQGAPEAFF. The DNA of the CDR3 is TGTGCCAGCAAACAACCGGGACAGGGGGCTCCTGAAGCTTTCTTT.

The V gene is TRBV19, the J gene TRBJ1-2, with D hard to call. The germline CDR1 and CDR2 sequences are LNHDA and SQIVND (reference sequence). With 7 bases removed from V and 4 bases from J, the gap between germline ends came to 10 bases. The CDR3 has 12 residues. The CDR3 reads CASKLVGYGYTF. For the CDR3, the DNA is TGTGCCAGTAAATTAGTTGGCTATGGCTACACCTTC.

The chain couples TRBV4-1 to TRBJ1-1; D possibly corresponds to TRBD1 (5 bases). The V and J ends lost 0 bases and 1 base respectively, with 18 bases between them. The CDR3 has 18 residues. Germline V CDR1 and CDR2: MGHRA, YSYEKL. The chain's CDR3 is CASSQEDIGSVRNTEAFF. CDR3 in DNA: TGCGCCAGCAGCCAAGAGGACATTGGCTCGGTGCGGAACACTGAAGCTTTCTTT.

J is TRBJ2-7 and V is TRBV6-5; no definite D call. Trimming stripped 3 bases from V and 3 bases from J, with 9 bases between. Germline values: CDR1 MNHEY, CDR2 SVGAGI. The CDR3 contains 13 residues. The CDR3 region has the DNA TGTGCCAGCAGTTATTACCGGGTCTACGAGCAGTACTTC. Amino acids: CASSYYRVYEQYF.

CDR3 loop: CAPNRDRGPLKRNQPQHF. The CDR3 DNA reads as TGTGCCCCCAACCGGGACAGGGGGCCTCTTAAACGCAATCAGCCCCAGCATTTT. The genes are TRBV7-6 and TRBJ1-5; 12 bases align to TRBD1. Germline V gene data show CDR1 as SGHVS and CDR2 as FNYEAQ. The junction had 16 bases not matched to a gene; V was cut back by 11 bases and J by 2 bases. The CDR3 is made up of 18 amino acids.

The chain recombines TRBV7-3 with TRBJ2-1, with TRBD1 matching 8 bases. J lost 5 bases, V lost 2 bases, and 5 bases had no gene match. This CDR3 contains 15 residues. The germline V gene has CDR1 SGHTA and CDR2 FQGTGA. The CDR3 loop is CASSLLDRGDNEQFF. In nucleotides, the CDR3 is TGTGCCAGCAGCTTATTAGACAGGGGCGACAATGAGCAGTTCTTC.

The V and J genes are TRBV19 and TRBJ2-5; TRBD1 matches 7 bases. CDR1 and CDR2 (germline): LNHDA, SQIVND (reference sequence). J gave up 3 bases and V 4 bases, and 8 bases lay outside the gene matches. The CDR3 is 15 residues long. CDR3 DNA sequence: TGTGCCAGTAGTACTCCCGGGACAGACAAAGAGACCCAGTACTTC. Its protein is CASSTPGTDKETQYF.

In the case of this clone: This sample includes further DNA sequences coding for the same CDR3. The V gene is TRBV14, the J gene TRBJ1-6; D remains ambiguous. This CDR3 region has 13 residues. From germline, CDR1 is SGHDN and CDR2 FVKESK. The germline V and J ends were trimmed by 0 bases and 6 bases, with 3 bases remaining between them. The CDR3 sequence is CASSQDLNSPLHF. In nucleotides, the CDR3 is TGTGCCAGCAGCCAAGATCTTAATTCACCCCTCCACTTT.

The V and J genes are TRBV29-1 and TRBJ1-2; D is unclear. Per germline, CDR1 SQVTM and CDR2 ANQGSEA. The CDR3 is 15 amino acids. Trimming pared 0 bases from V and 0 bases from J, leaving 11 bases between. The CDR3: CSVEDLPGANYGYTF. In nucleotides, the CDR3 is TGCAGCGTTGAAGATCTTCCGGGAGCTAACTATGGCTACACCTTC. The whole variable domain, remainder taken from reference TRBV29-1 and TRBJ1-2, is SAVISQKPSRDICQRGTSLTIQCQVDSQVTMMFWYRQQPGQSLTLIATANQGSEATYESGFVIDKFPISRPNLTFSTLTVSNMSPEDSSIYLCSVEDLPGANYGYTFGSGTRLTVV.

The chain carries TRBV7-2 and TRBJ1-6, with TRBD1 identical over 9 bases. This CDR3 region has 15 residues. Per germline, CDR1 SGHTA and CDR2 FQGNSA. After removal of 5 bases from V and 9 bases from J, the junction contained 8 bases not matched to a gene. The CDR3 region is CASSLRTGEGSPLHF. Here the CDR3 DNA reads TGTGCCAGCAGCCTCAGGACAGGGGAGGGTTCACCCCTCCACTTT.